This TCR beta chain was observed in a study of early T cells in non-severe SARS-CoV-2 infection. The overall study: Chains from this unsorted whole-blood bulk RNA could not be paired. Study-wide results and caveats: VDJdb-based annotation leaned toward anti-spike CD8 responses and missed private and CD4 specificities.

In germline, CDR1 is SGDLS, CDR2 YYNGEE. This CDR3 region has 14 residues. The V end was cut by 0 bases, the J end by 1 base, with 7 bases between. Each single cDNA molecule received a unique molecular identifier. TCRdb independently ran MiXCR on the 5' RACE reads; one entry per CDR3 protein. The data show tens of thousands of distinct CDR3 sequences, roughly 11% seen once. For this clonotype: Its target is not known.

The source is an adult who was a healthcare worker with PCR-confirmed SARS-CoV-2 infection or an uninfected control (not recorded which). The sequenced sample was whole blood. V is TRBV9 and J is TRBJ1-1; D call uncertain. This CDR3 reads CASSVEVRNTEAFF. CDR3 DNA sequence: TGTGCCAGCAGCGTAGAAGTGAGGAACACTGAAGCTTTCTTT. The variable domain in full, completed from reference TRBV9 and TRBJ1-1, reads DSGVTQTPKHLITATGQRVTLRCSPRSGDLSVYWYQQSLDQGLQFLIQYYNGEERAKGNILERFSAQQFPDLHSELNLSSLELGDSALYFCASSVEVRNTEAFFGQGTRLTVV.